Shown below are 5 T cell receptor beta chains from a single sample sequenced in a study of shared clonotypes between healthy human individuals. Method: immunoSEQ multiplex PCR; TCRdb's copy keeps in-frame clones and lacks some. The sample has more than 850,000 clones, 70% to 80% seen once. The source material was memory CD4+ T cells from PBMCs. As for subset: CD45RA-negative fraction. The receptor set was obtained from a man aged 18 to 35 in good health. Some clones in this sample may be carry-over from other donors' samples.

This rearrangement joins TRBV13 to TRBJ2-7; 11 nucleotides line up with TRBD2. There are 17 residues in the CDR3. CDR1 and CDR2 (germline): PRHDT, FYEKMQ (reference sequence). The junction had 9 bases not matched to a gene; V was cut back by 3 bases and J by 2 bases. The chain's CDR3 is CASSFGPLAGGAYEQYF. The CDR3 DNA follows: TGTGCCAGCAGCTTTGGACCTTTAGCGGGAGGGGCCTACGAGCAGTACTTC.

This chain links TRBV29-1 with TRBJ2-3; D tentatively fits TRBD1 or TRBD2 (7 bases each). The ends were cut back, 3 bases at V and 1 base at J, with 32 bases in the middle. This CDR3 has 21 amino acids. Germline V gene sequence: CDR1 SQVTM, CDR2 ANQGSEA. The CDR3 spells CSVERGRLAEPPLIGTDTQYF. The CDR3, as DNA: TGCAGCGTTGAGAGGGGGCGGCTAGCGGAACCCCCCTTGATCGGCACAGATACGCAGTATTTT.

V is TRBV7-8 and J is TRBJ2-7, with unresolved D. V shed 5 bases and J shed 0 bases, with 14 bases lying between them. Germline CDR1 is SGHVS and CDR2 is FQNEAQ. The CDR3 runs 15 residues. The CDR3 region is CASSPRTFNSYEQYF. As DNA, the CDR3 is TGTGCCAGCAGCCCCAGGACCTTTAACTCCTACGAGCAGTACTTC.

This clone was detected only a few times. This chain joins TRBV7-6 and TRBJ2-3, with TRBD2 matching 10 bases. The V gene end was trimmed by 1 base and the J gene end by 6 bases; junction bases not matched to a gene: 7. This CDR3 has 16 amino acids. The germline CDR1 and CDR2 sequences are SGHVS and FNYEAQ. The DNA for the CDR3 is TGTGCCAGCAGCTTAGTCCCAAAGGGACTAGCGGATACGCAGTATTTT. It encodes CASSLVPKGLADTQYF.

The CDR3 reads CASSLVQGGTYEQYF. The CDR3 DNA follows: TGCGCCAGCAGCTTGGTTCAGGGAGGCACCTACGAGCAGTACTTC. The V call is TRBV5-1, the J call TRBJ2-7, with D perhaps matching TRBD2 (6 bases). CDR1 is SGHRS and CDR2 is YFSETQ in the germline V gene. Trimming removed 0 bases at V and 2 bases at J, with 12 bases between. The CDR3 contains 15 residues.